These T cell receptor beta chains were read from a single sample in a study of CD8 T cells in ankylosing spondylitis. From the 5' RACE reads, TCRdb called clonotypes with MiXCR, one entry per CDR3 protein. The table records 250,000 to 350,000 distinct CDR3 sequences, under 25% of them present only once. Material for sequencing was blood, either unsorted or a sorted T cell fraction (not recorded which). These receptors all stem from a female donor with ankylosing spondylitis or in good health (not recorded which). Each CDR3 is given with its conserved first and last residue. The D gene is left open where the match is weak. Expanded clones are given a class, and other clones once, few, many or no size at all.

CDR3,DNA,size,J,D,V
CASSLVRGGAGPEAFF,TGTGCCAGCAGCTTAGTTCGAGGGGGCGCGGGTCCTGAAGCTTTCTTT,many,TRBJ1-1,TRBD1,TRBV7-9
CSASYQLAGGTGELFF,TGCAGTGCTAGTTATCAGCTAGCGGGAGGGACCGGGGAGCTGTTTTTT,many,TRBJ2-2,TRBD2,TRBV20-1
CSVARAGQGAMYGYTF,TGCAGCGTCGCCCGAGCGGGACAGGGGGCAATGTATGGCTACACCTTC,many,TRBJ1-2,TRBD1,TRBV29-1
CASSKTGSYNEQFF,TGTGCCAGTAGTAAAACAGGATCCTACAATGAGCAGTTCTTC,-,TRBJ2-1,-,TRBV19
CSARDGTRGTYEQYF,TGCAGTGCTAGAGATGGGACTAGGGGTACCTACGAGCAGTACTTC,few,TRBJ2-7,TRBD2,TRBV20-1
CASSAYSAGTGDGYTF,TGTGCCAGCAGTGCGTACTCAGCCGGGACAGGGGATGGCTACACCTTC,few,TRBJ1-2,TRBD1,TRBV2
CASSSAGVEETQYF,TGTGCCAGCAGCTCAGCAGGGGTCGAAGAGACCCAGTACTTC,few,TRBJ2-5,-,TRBV7-9
CASSPGLAVPYEQYF,TGTGCCAGCAGCCCGGGACTAGCGGTCCCCTACGAGCAGTACTTC,few,TRBJ2-7,TRBD2,TRBV5-4
CASGEDWPATYEQYF,TGCGCCAGCGGGGAAGATTGGCCAGCCACCTACGAGCAGTACTTC,many,TRBJ2-7,-,TRBV10-2
CSASGRETGANVLTF,TGCAGTGCTAGTGGACGGGAGACTGGGGCCAACGTCCTGACTTTC,-,TRBJ2-6,-,TRBV20-1
CASSLTGRQEAFF,TGTGCCAGCAGTTTAACAGGGCGCCAGGAAGCTTTCTTT,many,TRBJ1-1,-,TRBV12-3/TRBV12-4
CASSLGGDGETQYF,TGTGCTAGCTCCCTCGGCGGAGATGGAGAGACCCAGTACTTC,few,TRBJ2-5,-,TRBV7-7
CASSLATANYGYTF,TGTGCCAGCAGCTTAGCCACGGCCAACTATGGCTACACCTTC,few,TRBJ1-2,-,TRBV7-9